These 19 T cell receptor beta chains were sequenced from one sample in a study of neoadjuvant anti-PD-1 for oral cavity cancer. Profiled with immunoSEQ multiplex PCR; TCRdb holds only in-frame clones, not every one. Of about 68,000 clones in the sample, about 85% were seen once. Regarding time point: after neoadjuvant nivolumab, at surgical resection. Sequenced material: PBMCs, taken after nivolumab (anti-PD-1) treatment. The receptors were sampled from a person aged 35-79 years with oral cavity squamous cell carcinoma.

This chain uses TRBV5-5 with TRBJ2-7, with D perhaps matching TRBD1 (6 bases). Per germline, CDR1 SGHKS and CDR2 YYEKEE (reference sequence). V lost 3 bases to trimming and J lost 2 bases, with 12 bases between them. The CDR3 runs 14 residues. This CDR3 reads CASSSGAGAYEQYF. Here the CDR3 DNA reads TGTGCCAGCAGCTCCGGAGCAGGGGCCTACGAGCAGTACTTC. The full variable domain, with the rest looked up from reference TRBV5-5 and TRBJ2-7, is DAGVTQSPTHLIKTRGQQVTLRCSPISGHKSVSWYQQVLGQGPQFIFQYYEKEERGRGNFPDRFSARQFPNYSSELNVNALLLGDSALYLCASSSGAGAYEQYFGPGTRLTVT.

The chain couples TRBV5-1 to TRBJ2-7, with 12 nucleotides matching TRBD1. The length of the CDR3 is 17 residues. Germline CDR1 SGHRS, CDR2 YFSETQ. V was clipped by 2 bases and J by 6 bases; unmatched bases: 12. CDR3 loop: CASSFGDRGRVGSEQYF. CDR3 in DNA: TGCGCCAGCAGCTTTGGGGACAGGGGGCGTGTTGGCAGCGAGCAGTACTTC.

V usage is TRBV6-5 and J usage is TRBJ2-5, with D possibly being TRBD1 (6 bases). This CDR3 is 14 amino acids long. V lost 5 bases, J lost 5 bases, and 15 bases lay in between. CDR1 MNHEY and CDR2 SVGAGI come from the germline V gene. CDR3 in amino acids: CASSNTGLGETQYF. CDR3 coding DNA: TGTGCCAGCAGTAACACAGGGCTCGGGGAGACCCAGTACTTC.

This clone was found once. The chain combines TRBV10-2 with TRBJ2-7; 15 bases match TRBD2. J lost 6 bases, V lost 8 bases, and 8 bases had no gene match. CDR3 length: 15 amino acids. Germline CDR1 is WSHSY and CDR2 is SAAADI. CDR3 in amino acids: CASRGLAGGAGEQYF. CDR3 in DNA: TGCGCCAGCCGCGGACTAGCGGGAGGGGCCGGCGAGCAGTACTTC.

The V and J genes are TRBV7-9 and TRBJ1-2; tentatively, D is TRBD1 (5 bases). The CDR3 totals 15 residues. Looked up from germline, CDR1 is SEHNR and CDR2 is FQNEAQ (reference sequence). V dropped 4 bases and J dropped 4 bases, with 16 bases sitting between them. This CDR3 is CASSSTETKVYGYTF. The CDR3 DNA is TGTGCCAGCAGCTCGACAGAGACCAAGGTCTATGGCTACACCTTC.

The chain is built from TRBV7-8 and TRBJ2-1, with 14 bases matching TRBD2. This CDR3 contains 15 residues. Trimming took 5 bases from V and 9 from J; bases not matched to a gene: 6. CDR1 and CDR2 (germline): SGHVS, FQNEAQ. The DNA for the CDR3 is TGTGCCAGCAGCCTAGGGACTAGCGGGAGTGGTGAGCAGTTCTTC. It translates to CASSLGTSGSGEQFF.

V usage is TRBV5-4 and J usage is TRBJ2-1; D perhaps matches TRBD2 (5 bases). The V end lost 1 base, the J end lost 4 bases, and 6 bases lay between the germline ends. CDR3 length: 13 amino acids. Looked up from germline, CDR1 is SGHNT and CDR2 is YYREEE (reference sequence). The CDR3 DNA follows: TGTGCCAGCAGCTTGTGGGAGTACAATGAGCAGTTCTTC. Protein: CASSLWEYNEQFF.

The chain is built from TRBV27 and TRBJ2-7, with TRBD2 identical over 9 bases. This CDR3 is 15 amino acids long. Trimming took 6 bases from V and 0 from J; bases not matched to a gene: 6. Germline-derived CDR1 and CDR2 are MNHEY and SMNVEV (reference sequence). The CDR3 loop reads CASSAVSGSSYEQYF. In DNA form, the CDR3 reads TGTGCCAGCAGCGCCGTTAGCGGGAGCTCCTACGAGCAGTACTTC.

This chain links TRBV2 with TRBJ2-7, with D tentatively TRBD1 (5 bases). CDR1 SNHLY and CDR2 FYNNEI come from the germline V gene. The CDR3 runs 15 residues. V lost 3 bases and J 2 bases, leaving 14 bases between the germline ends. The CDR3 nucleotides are TGTGCCAGCAGTGAGTTCGGCCAGGGCCCCTACGAGCAGTACTTC. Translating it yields CASSEFGQGPYEQYF.

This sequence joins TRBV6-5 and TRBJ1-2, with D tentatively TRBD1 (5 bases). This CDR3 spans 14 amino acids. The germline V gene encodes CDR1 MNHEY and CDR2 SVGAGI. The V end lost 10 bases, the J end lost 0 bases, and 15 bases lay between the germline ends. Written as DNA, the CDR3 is TGTGCCACCGCGGGGGTAACCTCTAACTATGGCTACACCTTC. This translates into CATAGVTSNYGYTF.

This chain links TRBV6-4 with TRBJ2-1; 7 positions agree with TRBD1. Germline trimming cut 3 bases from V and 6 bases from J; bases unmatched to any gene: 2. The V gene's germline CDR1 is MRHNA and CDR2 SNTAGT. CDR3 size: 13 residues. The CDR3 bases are TGTGCCAGCAGTGAAGGGACAGTCAATGAGCAGTTCTTC. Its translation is CASSEGTVNEQFF.

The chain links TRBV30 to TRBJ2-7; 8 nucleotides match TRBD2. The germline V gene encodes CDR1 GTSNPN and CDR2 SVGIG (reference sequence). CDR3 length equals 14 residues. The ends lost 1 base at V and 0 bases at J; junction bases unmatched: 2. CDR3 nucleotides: TGTGCCTGGAGTGGGAGCGGGAGCTCCTACGAGCAGTACTTC. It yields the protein CAWSGSGSSYEQYF.

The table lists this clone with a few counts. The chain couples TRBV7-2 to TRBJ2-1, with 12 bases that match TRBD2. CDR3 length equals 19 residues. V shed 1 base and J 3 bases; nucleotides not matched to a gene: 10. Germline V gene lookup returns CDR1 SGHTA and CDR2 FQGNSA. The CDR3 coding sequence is TGTGCCAGCAGCTTAGGGCTAGCGGGAGGGCGGGCGTTCTACAATGAGCAGTTCTTC. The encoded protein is CASSLGLAGGRAFYNEQFF.

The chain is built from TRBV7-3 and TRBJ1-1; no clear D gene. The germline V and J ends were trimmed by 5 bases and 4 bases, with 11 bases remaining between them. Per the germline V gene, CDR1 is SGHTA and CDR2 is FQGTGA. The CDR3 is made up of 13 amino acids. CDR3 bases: TGTGCCAGCAGCCAGCTGGTGGGCACTGAAGCTTTCTTT. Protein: CASSQLVGTEAFF.

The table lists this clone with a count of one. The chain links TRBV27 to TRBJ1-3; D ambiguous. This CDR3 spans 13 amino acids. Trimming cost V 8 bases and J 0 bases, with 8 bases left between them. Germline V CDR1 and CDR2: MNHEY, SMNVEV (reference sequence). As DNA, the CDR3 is TGTGCCAGCGGCGAGAGCTCTGGAAACACCATATATTTT. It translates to CASGESSGNTIYF.

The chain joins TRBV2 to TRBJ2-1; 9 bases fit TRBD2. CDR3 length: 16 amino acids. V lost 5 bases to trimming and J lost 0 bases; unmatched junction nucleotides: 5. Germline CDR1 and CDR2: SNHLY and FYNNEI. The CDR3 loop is CASSQLAGDSYNEQFF. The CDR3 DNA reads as TGTGCCAGCAGTCAATTAGCGGGAGACTCCTACAATGAGCAGTTCTTC. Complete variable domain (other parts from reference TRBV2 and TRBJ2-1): EPEVTQTPSHQVTQMGQEVILRCVPISNHLYFYWYRQILGQKVEFLVSFYNNEISEKSEIFDDQFSVERPDGSNFTLKIRSTKLEDSAMYFCASSQLAGDSYNEQFFGPGTRLTVL.

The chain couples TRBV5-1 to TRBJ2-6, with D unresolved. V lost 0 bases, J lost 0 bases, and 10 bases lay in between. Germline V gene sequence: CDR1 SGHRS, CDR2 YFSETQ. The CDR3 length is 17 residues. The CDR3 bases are TGCGCCAGCAGCTTGGAGGCGATAGGCTCTGGGGCCAACGTCCTGACTTTC. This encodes CASSLEAIGSGANVLTF.

The CDR3 region has the DNA TGTGCCACCAGCAAGGGACTAGCGGGGGGGACAGATACGCAGTATTTT. This codes for CATSKGLAGGTDTQYF. The genes are TRBV15 and TRBJ2-3, with TRBD2 matching 16 bases. In germline, CDR1 is LNHNV, CDR2 YYDKDF (reference sequence). Trimming cost V 4 bases and J 3 bases; bases outside gene matches: 1. This CDR3 is built from 16 residues.

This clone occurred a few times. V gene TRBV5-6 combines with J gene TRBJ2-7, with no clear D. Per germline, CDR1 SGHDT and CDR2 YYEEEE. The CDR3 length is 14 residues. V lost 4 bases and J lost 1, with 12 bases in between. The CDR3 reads CASSIYGISYEQYF. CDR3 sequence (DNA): TGTGCCAGCAGCATCTACGGAATTTCCTACGAGCAGTACTTC.